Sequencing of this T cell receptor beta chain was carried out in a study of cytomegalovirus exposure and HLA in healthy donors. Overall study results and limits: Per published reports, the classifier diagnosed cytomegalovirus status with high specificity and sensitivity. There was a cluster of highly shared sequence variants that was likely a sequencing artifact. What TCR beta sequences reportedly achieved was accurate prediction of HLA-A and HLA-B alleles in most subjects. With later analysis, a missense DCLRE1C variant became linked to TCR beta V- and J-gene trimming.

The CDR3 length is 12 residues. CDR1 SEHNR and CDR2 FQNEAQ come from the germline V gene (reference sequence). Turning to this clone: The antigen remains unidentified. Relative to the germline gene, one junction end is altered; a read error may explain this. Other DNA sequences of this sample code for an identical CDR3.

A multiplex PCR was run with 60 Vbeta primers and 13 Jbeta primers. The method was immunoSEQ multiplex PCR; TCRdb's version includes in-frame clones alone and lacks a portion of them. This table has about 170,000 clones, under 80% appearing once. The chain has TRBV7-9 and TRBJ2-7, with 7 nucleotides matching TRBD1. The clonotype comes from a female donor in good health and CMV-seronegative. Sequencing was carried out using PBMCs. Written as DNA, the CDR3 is TGTGCCAGCAGCTGGGAGACAGGGCCCTCGATCTTT. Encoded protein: CASSWETGPSIF. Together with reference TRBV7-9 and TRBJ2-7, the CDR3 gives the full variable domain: DTGVSQNPRHKITKRGQNVTFRCDPISEHNRLYWYRQTLGQGPEFLTYFQNEAQLEKSRLLSDRFSAERPKGSFSTLEIQRTEQGDSAMYLCASSWETGPSIFGPGTRLTVT.